These 5 T cell receptor beta chains came from one sample sequenced in a study of cytomegalovirus exposure and HLA in healthy donors. Use of 60 Vbeta and 13 Jbeta primers characterized the PCR. TCRdb's table, derived via immunoSEQ multiplex PCR, lists solely in-frame clones and lacks some. The sample holds more than 80,000 clones, roughly 74% seen once. The specimen was PBMCs. These receptors were obtained from a woman in her seventies in good health and CMV-seropositive.

This chain connects TRBV19 to TRBJ2-1; 14 nucleotides agree with TRBD2. V shed 9 bases, J shed 6 bases, and the junction held 13 bases outside the gene matches. CDR1 is LNHDA, CDR2 SQIVND, per germline (reference sequence). The length of the CDR3 is 17 residues. The CDR3 sequence: CASRRGLGTSGSNEQFF. CDR3 in DNA: TGTGCCAGCCGTAGAGGATTAGGGACTAGCGGGAGCAATGAGCAGTTCTTC.

The chain links TRBV5-6 to TRBJ1-3; D gene uncertain. Germline values: CDR1 SGHDT, CDR2 YYEEEE. This CDR3 is 13 amino acids long. V was cut by 4 bases and J by 0 bases, with 5 bases left in between. CDR3 nucleotides: TGTGCCAGCAGCCTAACCTCTGGAAACACCATATATTTT. As protein: CASSLTSGNTIYF.

The chain couples TRBV9 to TRBJ1-2; D possibly corresponds to TRBD1 (5 bases). The germline V gene encodes CDR1 SGDLS and CDR2 YYNGEE. The CDR3 is 19 amino acids. Trimming removed 0 bases from V and 2 bases from J, with 23 bases in between. The CDR3 loop is CASSVGVNRPRPSNYGYTF. Written as DNA, the CDR3 is TGTGCCAGCAGCGTAGGGGTCAACAGGCCAAGGCCCTCGAACTATGGCTACACCTTC.

The sample holds one count of this clone. The chain is built from TRBV7-9 and TRBJ2-7; 10 bases are shared with TRBD2. V lost 4 bases, J lost 5 bases, and 17 bases stayed unmatched. The CDR3 runs 18 residues. Germline assignment: CDR1 SEHNR and CDR2 FQNEAQ (reference sequence). The CDR3 reads CASSSGTSVLSSGDEQYF. The CDR3 DNA sequence: TGTGCCAGCAGCTCCGGGACTAGCGTGCTCTCGAGTGGTGACGAGCAGTACTTC.

V is TRBV18 and J is TRBJ2-1; a weak D match, TRBD1 (6 bases). CDR1 is KGHSH, CDR2 LQKENI, per germline. The CDR3 extends over 16 amino acids. The ends were cut back, 1 base at V and 5 bases at J, with 15 bases in the middle. CDR3 region: CASSPQLGTRDNEQFF. The CDR3 DNA follows: TGTGCCAGCTCACCACAACTCGGGACACGTGACAATGAGCAGTTCTTC.